This entry concerns a single T cell receptor (beta chain). What it binds is unknown. Measured with immunoSEQ multiplex PCR; TCRdb has only the in-frame clones, and not every one. The table records approximately 76,000 clones, about 92% of them present only once. The sample comes from a study of OX40 agonist ivuxolimab in advanced cancers. Study-wide points: Compared with others, partial responders at 0.1-3.0 mg/kg displayed clonal expansion among the lowest. It was also the case that some nonresponders had low normalized T-cell clonal expansion. Antigens targeted by the expanded peripheral T cells were not determined.

Germline V gene data show CDR1 as SGDLS and CDR2 as YYNGEE. The V and J ends lost 0 bases and 1 base respectively, with 7 bases between them. The CDR3 loop spans 14 amino acids. The V gene is TRBV9, the J gene TRBJ1-1; unclear D gene. The source was CD4+ or CD8+ T cells sorted from blood, collected in a trial of the OX40 agonist ivuxolimab. This TCR derives from an adult with an advanced solid tumor such as melanoma, head and neck, liver or kidney cancer. CDR3 in DNA: TGTGCCAGCAGCGTAGGAGGGAGGAACACTGAAGCTTTCTTT. It yields the protein CASSVGGRNTEAFF.